This entry lists 9 T cell receptor beta chains sequenced from one sample in a study of cytomegalovirus exposure and HLA in healthy donors. PCR primers comprised 60 Vbeta and 13 Jbeta primers. The assay was immunoSEQ multiplex PCR, and TCRdb's table has in-frame clones only and misses some. Here the sample spans about 150,000 clones, roughly 84% being singletons. The sample taken for sequencing was PBMCs. These receptors were taken from a man aged 50-60 years in good health and CMV-seropositive.

The chain recombines TRBV6-6 with TRBJ2-3, with TRBD2 as a possible D gene (5 bases). Trimming removed 6 bases from V and 9 bases from J, with 16 bases in between. Germline CDR1 and CDR2: MNHNY and SVGAGI (reference sequence). The CDR3 covers 13 residues. Written as DNA, the CDR3 is TGTGCCAGCAGGGACTCTAGTGGGAGAACGCAGTATTTT. Residues: CASRDSSGRTQYF.

J is TRBJ2-1 and V is TRBV18; D possibly corresponds to TRBD1 (5 bases). Trimming removed 3 bases from V and 0 bases from J, with 6 bases in between. The CDR3 length is 14 residues. In germline, CDR1 is KGHSH, CDR2 LQKENI. The CDR3 DNA follows: TGTGCCAGCTCACCGACAGACTCCTACAATGAGCAGTTCTTC. Its translation is CASSPTDSYNEQFF.

This sequence joins TRBV11-2 and TRBJ2-7; D possibly corresponds to TRBD1 (6 bases). The CDR3 length is 16 residues. CDR1 SGHAT and CDR2 FQNNGV come from the germline V gene. V dropped 0 bases and J dropped 0 bases, with 12 bases sitting between them. The CDR3, as DNA: TGTGCCAGCAGCTTAGATCCCGACAGGAGCTCCTACGAGCAGTACTTC. This codes for CASSLDPDRSSYEQYF.

The table lists this clone with a count of one. The chain uses TRBV19 and TRBJ1-3; D is unclear. Germline V lookup: CDR1 LNHDA, CDR2 SQIVND (reference sequence). The germline V and J ends were trimmed by 4 bases and 0 bases, with 7 bases remaining between them. CDR3 length equals 14 residues. In nucleotides, the CDR3 is TGTGCCAGTAGTAGGCCGGGCTCTGGAAACACCATATATTTT. Encoded protein: CASSRPGSGNTIYF.

The chain uses TRBV29-1 and TRBJ1-1; the D gene is possibly TRBD1 (5 bases). Germline CDR1 reads SQVTM; CDR2 reads ANQGSEA. The germline V and J ends were trimmed by 7 bases and 1 base, with 22 bases remaining between them. This CDR3 region has 16 residues. Written as DNA, the CDR3 is TGCAGCGCCCAAGGCGGGACTCCTAAAGAGAACACTGAAGCTTTCTTT. Protein product: CSAQGGTPKENTEAFF.

This clone was counted a few times. The rearrangement uses TRBV18 and TRBJ2-7; no firm D call. CDR3 length: 13 residues. V was shortened by 2 bases and J by 5 bases, with 10 bases between the two germline ends. The germline CDR1 and CDR2 sequences are KGHSH and LQKENI. CDR3 sequence reads: CASSPSLDNEQYV. The CDR3 bases are TGTGCCAGCTCACCAAGTCTAGATAACGAGCAGTACGTC.

This chain links TRBV6-5 with TRBJ1-1; 10 bases align to TRBD1. The V gene end was trimmed by 6 bases and the J gene end by 5 bases; junction bases not matched to a gene: 3. The CDR3 sequence is 13 residues long. Looked up from germline, CDR1 is MNHEY and CDR2 is SVGAGI. CDR3: CASRDRGGTEAFF. CDR3 coding DNA: TGTGCCAGCAGGGACAGGGGGGGAACTGAAGCTTTCTTT.

The V gene is TRBV18, the J gene TRBJ1-4; perhaps TRBD1 as D (5 bases). V lost 1 base, J lost 6 bases, and 15 bases lay in between. CDR1 KGHSH and CDR2 LQKENI come from the germline V gene. The CDR3 is made up of 16 amino acids. The CDR3 region has the DNA TGTGCCAGCTCACCACAAGTTAGACAGACCGATGAAAAACTGTTTTTT. This sequence encodes CASSPQVRQTDEKLFF.

This chain links TRBV10-2 with TRBJ1-2, with D possibly TRBD1 on 5 matching bases. Germline V gene sequence: CDR1 WSHSY, CDR2 SAAADI. V was cut by 7 bases and J by 5 bases, with 17 bases left in between. This CDR3 has 14 amino acids. The CDR3 region has the DNA TGCGCCAGCACTCCCGCCCGACAGTCTTATGGCTACACCTTC. Translated: CASTPARQSYGYTF.